Below are 20 T cell receptor beta chains sequenced from a single sample in a study of shared clonotypes between healthy human individuals (dated by TCRdb to about 2020). For the CD8 naive samples, CD45RO-negative cells were positively selected for CCR7, yielding a CD45RA+CCR7+ population from which TemRA cells were excluded. Receptors were amplified or captured by the immunoSEQ multiplex PCR assay. Not all clones reach the TCRdb copy of this immuneACCESS table, which keeps in-frame sequences only. Checked studies attribute under half of the gap to unresolved V genes and leave the rest unexplained. Present in this sample are approximately 720,000 clones, approximately 90% of which were seen just once. The biggest ten clones account for roughly 24% of the sample. What was sequenced was naive CD8+ T cells sorted from blood. This sample's cell subset or site label indicates: CD45RA+CCR7+. All receptors derive from a man aged 25-45 years in good health.

The chain couples TRBV5-6 to TRBJ1-5; the D is unclear. CDR3 length: 14 residues. Trimming left V 4 bases short and J 4 bases short, with 12 bases between. The V gene's germline CDR1 is SGHDT and CDR2 YYEEEE. The DNA of the CDR3 is TGTGCCAGCAGCCTACAGCGTTTTAATCAGCCCCAGCATTTT. Translated, it gives CASSLQRFNQPQHF.

Only one count was recorded for this clone. The CDR3 here is CASSLGGRGADTQYF. DNA for the CDR3: TGCGCCAGCAGCTTAGGCGGGAGAGGGGCAGATACGCAGTATTTT. V is TRBV5-1 and J is TRBJ2-3; 7 nucleotides line up with TRBD2. This CDR3 has 15 amino acids. Germline V gene data show CDR1 as SGHRS and CDR2 as YFSETQ. J lost 4 bases, V lost 2 bases, and 7 bases had no gene match.

This chain connects TRBV4-1 to TRBJ2-7; maybe TRBD1 (7 bases). Trimming removed 1 base at V and 6 bases at J, with 19 bases between. The CDR3 has 16 residues. The germline V gene has CDR1 MGHRA and CDR2 YSYEKL. The CDR3 is CASSQVWGTEGLEQYF. For the CDR3, the DNA is TGCGCCAGCAGCCAAGTATGGGGGACAGAGGGACTCGAGCAGTACTTC.

The rearrangement joins TRBV5-1 to TRBJ1-2, with TRBD1 matching over 11 bases. CDR1 is SGHRS and CDR2 is YFSETQ in the germline V gene. The junction had 4 bases not matched to a gene; V was cut back by 4 bases and J by 2 bases. The CDR3 is made up of 15 amino acids. The CDR3 nucleotides read TGCGCCAGCAGCCCGGGACAGGGGGTCAACTATGGCTACACCTTC. It is translated as CASSPGQGVNYGYTF.

The V call is TRBV9, the J call TRBJ2-3; D uncertain. In germline, CDR1 is SGDLS, CDR2 YYNGEE. V was shortened by 3 bases and J by 4 bases, with 3 bases between the two germline ends. The CDR3 totals 11 residues. CDR3 bases: TGTGCCAGCAGCGCCTCAGATACGCAGTATTTT. Protein product: CASSASDTQYF.

The CDR3 region has the DNA TGTGCCAGCAGTTACGGGTGGGAGGGGGGATACAATGAGCAGTTCTTC. Protein: CASSYGWEGGYNEQFF. V and J are TRBV6-5 and TRBJ2-1, with D possibly being TRBD2 (7 bases). The CDR3 consists of 16 residues. The germline V gene has CDR1 MNHEY and CDR2 SVGAGI. Trimming removed 2 bases from V and 4 bases from J, with 15 bases in between.

The rearrangement joins TRBV27 to TRBJ2-3; weak D call: TRBD1 (6 bases). Trimming took off 4 bases at V and 0 bases at J, with 23 bases between the two ends. Germline CDR1 reads MNHEY; CDR2 reads SMNVEV (reference sequence). This CDR3 has 19 residues. The CDR3 sequence: CASSSYQRTDLASTDTQYF. CDR3 in DNA: TGTGCCAGCAGTTCGTACCAACGGACAGACCTAGCTAGCACAGATACGCAGTATTTT.

The chain couples TRBV27 to TRBJ1-2; 7 nucleotides agree with TRBD1. The V and J ends lost 7 bases and 8 bases, in that order; junction bases with no gene match: 16. CDR1 and CDR2 from the germline V gene are MNHEY and SMNVEV (reference sequence). This CDR3 spans 15 amino acids. The CDR3, as DNA: TGTGCCAGCACAAAACGGACAGGCTTTACCTCCGGCTACACCTTC. This translates into CASTKRTGFTSGYTF.

The chain combines TRBV10-3 with TRBJ2-7; D might be TRBD1 (5 bases). Trimming pared 6 bases from V and 4 bases from J, leaving 19 bases between. Germline values: CDR1 ENHRY, CDR2 SYGVKD. The CDR3 is 15 amino acids. The CDR3 sequence is CAISTLQASRYEQYF. The CDR3 coding sequence is TGTGCCATCAGCACATTACAGGCTTCTAGGTACGAGCAGTACTTC.

This chain links TRBV19 with TRBJ1-1; D not certain. The CDR3 contains 14 residues. CDR1 and CDR2 from the germline V gene are LNHDA and SQIVND (reference sequence). V lost 0 bases, J lost 2 bases, and 7 bases lay in between. The CDR3 is CASSIDFFNTEAFF. CDR3 DNA: TGTGCCAGTAGTATAGACTTCTTTAACACTGAAGCTTTCTTT.

The chain employs TRBV4-3 and TRBJ2-1, with TRBD1 matching over 10 bases. The CDR3 length is 15 residues. CDR1 is LGHNA and CDR2 is YSLEER in the germline V gene. V gave up 4 bases and J gave up 4 bases; unmatched junction bases: 4. The CDR3 DNA follows: TGCGCCAGCAGCCCAGACAGGGGGCAATACAATGAGCAGTTCTTC. Translation: CASSPDRGQYNEQFF.

The table lists this clone with a count of one. The chain has TRBV27 and TRBJ2-7; 7 nucleotides match TRBD1. Trimming removed 6 bases from V and 4 bases from J; junction bases left unmatched: 12. Per germline, CDR1 MNHEY and CDR2 SMNVEV (reference sequence). The CDR3 contains 15 residues. CDR3 coding DNA: TGTGCCAGCAGCTCCCGGACAGGTAGCGTATACGAGCAGTACTTC. As protein: CASSSRTGSVYEQYF.

The chain links TRBV25-1 to TRBJ1-3, with D possibly being TRBD1 (5 bases). V was shortened by 4 bases and J by 3 bases, with 19 bases between the two germline ends. In germline, CDR1 is MGHDK, CDR2 SYGVNS. The CDR3 totals 17 residues. This CDR3 reads CASSGGDPIVYGNTIYF. The CDR3 nucleotides are TGTGCCAGCAGTGGGGGGGACCCGATCGTGTATGGAAACACCATATATTTT.

The rearrangement uses TRBV29-1 and TRBJ2-7, with 8 bases fitting TRBD2. Germline V gene lookup returns CDR1 SQVTM and CDR2 ANQGSEA. The CDR3 is 13 amino acids. CDR3 sequence reads: CSGLLAASYEQYF. For the CDR3, the DNA is TGCAGTGGACTACTAGCGGCTTCCTACGAGCAGTACTTC.

The J gene is TRBJ1-1, the V gene TRBV19, with TRBD1 as a possible D gene (5 bases). The germline CDR1 and CDR2 sequences are LNHDA and SQIVND (reference sequence). The CDR3 covers 14 residues. Trimming removed 5 bases from V and 5 bases from J, with 15 bases in between. CDR3 loop: CASSFGAAETEAFF. The CDR3 DNA is TGTGCCAGTAGTTTTGGGGCCGCGGAGACTGAAGCTTTCTTT. Filled out from reference TRBV19 and TRBJ1-1, the complete variable domain reads DGGITQSPKYLFRKEGQNVTLSCEQNLNHDAMYWYRQDPGQGLRLIYYSQIVNDFQKGDIAEGYSVSREKKESFPLTVTSAQKNPTAFYLCASSFGAAETEAFFGQGTRLTVV.

The CDR3 DNA is TGTGCCAGCAGCTTAGTTCTAGGTTTTGAAAAACTGTTTTTT. This sequence encodes CASSLVLGFEKLFF. The rearrangement uses TRBV7-9 and TRBJ1-4; no clear D. This CDR3 has 14 amino acids. V was clipped by 1 base and J by 7 bases, with 10 bases between them. Germline values: CDR1 SEHNR, CDR2 FQNEAQ (reference sequence).

The genes are TRBV2 and TRBJ2-1; TRBD2 is a possible D gene (6 bases). V was clipped by 0 bases and J by 4 bases, with 7 bases between them. Germline loops: CDR1 SNHLY, CDR2 FYNNEI. The CDR3 length is 14 residues. The CDR3 region has the DNA TGTGCCAGCAGTGAAGCGCGGGGATACAATGAGCAGTTCTTC. This gives the protein CASSEARGYNEQFF.

In its sample, this clone was seen once. The gene calls are TRBV28 and TRBJ2-2; either TRBD1 or TRBD2 may fit D (5 bases each). V was trimmed by 10 bases and J by 3 bases, leaving 18 bases between them. CDR1 and CDR2 (germline): MDHEN, SYDVKM. The CDR3 runs to 15 residues. For the CDR3, the DNA is TGTGCCATCAACCGGGACCAGCAGTACACCGGGGAGCTGTTTTTT. Protein: CAINRDQQYTGELFF.

The CDR3 nucleotides are TGTGCCAGCAGTTTATACAGGGAGGTGTACAATGAGCAGTTCTTC. Amino acids: CASSLYREVYNEQFF. The genes are TRBV28 and TRBJ2-1; tentatively, D is TRBD1 or TRBD2 (6 bases each). The germline V and J ends were trimmed by 1 base and 4 bases, with 11 bases remaining between them. Germline lookup yields CDR1 MDHEN and CDR2 SYDVKM. CDR3 size: 15 residues.

This clone has only one observation. This chain joins TRBV7-2 and TRBJ2-3; tentative D call: TRBD2 (5 bases). CDR3 size: 14 residues. Deletions cut 0 bases from V and 4 bases from J, with 8 bases between. The germline CDR1 and CDR2 sequences are SGHTA and FQGNSA. CDR3 sequence: CASSLAGAADTQYF. For the CDR3, the DNA is TGTGCCAGCAGCTTAGCGGGAGCGGCAGATACGCAGTATTTT.